Given below is one T cell receptor (beta chain) in context. V dropped 0 bases and J dropped 3; count of bases not matched to a gene: 5. The germline gives CDR1 MGHRA, CDR2 YSYEKL. The CDR3 runs to 17 residues. The data originate from a study of technical replicates of blood from a handful of donors. Measured with immunoSEQ multiplex PCR; TCRdb has only the in-frame clones, and not every one. This table holds 70,000 to 85,000 clones, roughly 97% found once. Specimen: T cells isolated from PBMCs. The chain is built from TRBV4-1 and TRBJ2-3, with TRBD2 matching 11 bases. The TCR originated in a human donor in good health. The CDR3 loop reads CASSQDPIAGGTDTQYF. The CDR3 DNA follows: TGCGCCAGCAGCCAAGATCCCATAGCGGGAGGGACAGATACGCAGTATTTT.